This entry lists 23 T cell receptor beta chains sequenced from one sample in a study of blood T cell repertoires in COVID-19. Generated by immunoSEQ multiplex PCR, the TCRdb table keeps only in-frame clones and is missing some. The repertoire holds 230,000 or so clones, with about 86% as singletons. The specimen was PBMCs or T cells enriched from blood (not recorded which). The receptor source for this set is a man aged 45 to 65 who had recovered from COVID-19.

This clone was counted once. The chain joins TRBV18 to TRBJ2-2; D call uncertain. There are 15 residues in the CDR3. In germline, CDR1 is KGHSH, CDR2 LQKENI. Trimming pared 3 bases from V and 7 bases from J, leaving 15 bases between. For the CDR3, the DNA is TGTGCCAGCTCACCGGTTGGTTTACTAATCGGGGAGCTGTTTTTT. It is translated as CASSPVGLLIGELFF.

The chain combines TRBV9 with TRBJ2-1; possible D gene TRBD2, 8 bases. Germline CDR1 is SGDLS and CDR2 is YYNGEE. The CDR3 loop spans 15 amino acids. V was pared by 3 bases and J by 2 bases, with 12 bases between. The CDR3: CASSAGGGPYNEQFF. CDR3 DNA sequence: TGTGCCAGCAGCGCGGGAGGGGGCCCCTACAATGAGCAGTTCTTC.

About this clone itself: The junction and the germline gene differ at one end; a read error may be behind it. This chain links TRBV5-1 with TRBJ1-5, with D tentatively TRBD1 (6 bases). CDR1 and CDR2 (germline): SGHRS, YFSETQ. The CDR3 loop spans 15 amino acids. The CDR3 DNA reads TGCGCCAGCAGCTCCTCGGGGGGGCGCGATCAGCCCCAGCGTTTT. The encoded protein is CASSSSGGRDQPQRF. The full variable domain, in which reference TRBV5-1 and TRBJ1-5 provide the parts outside the CDR3, is KAGVTQTPRYLIKTRGQQVTLSCSPISGHRSVSWYQQTPGQGLQFLFEYFSETQRNKGNFPGRFSGRQFSNSRSEMNVSTLELGDSALYLCASSSSGGRDQPQRFGDGTRLSIL.

The V call is TRBV5-6, the J call TRBJ1-5; 8 bases fit TRBD1. Looked up from germline, CDR1 is SGHDT and CDR2 is YYEEEE. The CDR3 length is 13 residues. V shed 4 bases, J shed 5 bases, and the junction held 2 bases outside the gene matches. Here the CDR3 reads CASSDRGDQPQHF. CDR3 DNA: TGTGCCAGCAGCGACAGGGGAGATCAGCCCCAGCATTTT.

V usage is TRBV9 and J usage is TRBJ2-2, with D possibly matching TRBD1 (6 bases). The V and J ends lost 3 bases and 6 bases respectively, with 9 bases between them. CDR3 size: 13 residues. Germline values: CDR1 SGDLS, CDR2 YYNGEE. The CDR3 sequence: CASSEQGPGELFF. As DNA, the CDR3 is TGTGCCAGCAGCGAACAGGGACCCGGGGAGCTGTTTTTT.

The chain links TRBV19 to TRBJ2-3; 9 bases match TRBD1. Germline CDR1 reads LNHDA; CDR2 reads SQIVND (reference sequence). The CDR3 sequence is 15 residues long. V dropped 3 bases and J dropped 2; count of bases not matched to a gene: 3. CDR3 sequence reads: CASSIWDRVTDTQYF. Written as DNA, the CDR3 is TGTGCCAGTAGTATTTGGGACAGGGTCACAGATACGCAGTATTTT.

V gene TRBV7-3 combines with J gene TRBJ2-1; possible D gene TRBD2, 7 bases. Between the trimmed V and J ends, which lost 5 bases and 6 bases, there was a span of 20 bases. In germline, CDR1 is SGHTA, CDR2 FQGTGA. This CDR3 is 16 amino acids long. CDR3 residues: CASSPILRGGFNEQFF. The DNA of the CDR3 is TGTGCCAGCAGCCCAATTTTGAGGGGGGGCTTCAATGAGCAGTTCTTC.

V usage is TRBV3-1 (or the pseudogene TRBV3-2) and J usage is TRBJ2-2, with no clear D. Trimming cost V 1 base and J 5 bases, with 8 bases left between them. The CDR3 has 14 amino acids. Per germline, CDR1 LGHDT and CDR2 YNNKEL (reference sequence). The CDR3 is CASSQALRTGELFF. CDR3 coding DNA: TGTGCCAGCAGCCAAGCCCTGAGAACCGGGGAGCTGTTTTTT.

The chain couples TRBV11-2 to TRBJ1-1; D is unresolved. Germline CDR1 is SGHAT and CDR2 is FQNNGV. Trimming took 5 bases from V and 8 from J, leaving 12 bases between them. The CDR3 is 12 amino acids. CDR3 protein: CASSARLLEAFF. The CDR3 bases are TGTGCCAGCAGCGCCCGACTACTGGAAGCTTTCTTT.

The rearrangement uses TRBV7-6 and TRBJ1-5; no definite D call. The CDR3 runs 13 residues. Trimming took 1 base from V and 9 from J, leaving 10 bases between them. From germline, CDR1 is SGHVS and CDR2 FNYEAQ. CDR3 DNA sequence: TGTGCCAGCAGCTTAGGGCTCTTATCGCCCCAGCATTTT. This gives the protein CASSLGLLSPQHF.

This chain links TRBV7-3 with TRBJ2-3; 11 bases align to TRBD2. The CDR3 extends over 15 amino acids. J lost 4 bases, V lost 1 base, and 1 base had no gene match. Looked up from germline, CDR1 is SGHTA and CDR2 is FQGTGA. CDR3 sequence reads: CASSLISGGADTQYF. CDR3 sequence (DNA): TGTGCCAGCAGCTTAATTAGCGGGGGGGCAGATACGCAGTATTTT.

The rearrangement links TRBV14 to TRBJ2-2; tentatively, D is TRBD2 (5 bases). The CDR3 loop spans 17 amino acids. Germline assignment: CDR1 SGHDN and CDR2 FVKESK. V gave up 0 bases and J gave up 5 bases, with 16 bases separating them. Here the CDR3 reads CASSQDAVFPGTGELFF. The CDR3 DNA reads TGTGCCAGCAGCCAAGATGCGGTCTTCCCGGGGACCGGGGAGCTGTTTTTT.

To note about this clone: Other DNA variants within this sample encode the same CDR3. The V call is TRBV5-1, the J call TRBJ2-3; no clear D gene. The CDR3 sequence is 13 residues long. The germline V and J ends were trimmed by 0 bases and 0 bases, with 2 bases remaining between them. Germline V gives CDR1 SGHRS, CDR2 YFSETQ. CDR3 bases: TGCGCCAGCAGCTTGGCGAGCACAGATACGCAGTATTTT. Amino acid sequence: CASSLASTDTQYF.

The chain carries TRBV9 and TRBJ2-7, with a weak D call TRBD1 (6 bases). The V and J ends lost 0 bases and 3 bases respectively, with 16 bases between them. The germline V gene encodes CDR1 SGDLS and CDR2 YYNGEE. This CDR3 has 16 amino acids. The CDR3 sequence is CASSVGPRQDRYEQYF. Here the CDR3 DNA reads TGTGCCAGCAGCGTAGGCCCTAGACAGGACCGCTACGAGCAGTACTTC.

This chain links TRBV7-2 with TRBJ2-3; D may be TRBD2 (7 bases). CDR3 length equals 15 residues. Germline values: CDR1 SGHTA, CDR2 FQGNSA. The V gene lost 8 bases and the J gene lost 5 bases, with 20 bases spanning the gap. The DNA of the CDR3 is TGTGCCAGCTCGGGGGCGGGGGCCCTGGGAGATACGCAGTATTTT. Translating it yields CASSGAGALGDTQYF.

This chain connects TRBV19 to TRBJ2-1, with 10 bases matching TRBD2. The V gene's germline CDR1 is LNHDA and CDR2 SQIVND (reference sequence). After removal of 3 bases from V and 8 bases from J, the junction contained 4 bases not matched to a gene. This CDR3 region has 14 residues. Here the CDR3 DNA reads TGTGCCAGTAGTATGCAGCGGGAGGGAGATGAGCAGTTCTTC. Translated, it gives CASSMQREGDEQFF.

The rearrangement uses TRBV5-1 and TRBJ2-7; possible D gene TRBD1, 7 bases. V was shortened by 4 bases and J by 3 bases, with 14 bases between the two germline ends. In germline, CDR1 is SGHRS, CDR2 YFSETQ. CDR3 size: 14 residues. The CDR3 reads CASSSRQGGYEQYF. CDR3 bases: TGCGCCAGCAGCAGCCGACAGGGAGGCTACGAGCAGTACTTC.

The chain combines TRBV18 with TRBJ2-1; TRBD1 aligns across 9 bases. Germline CDR1 reads KGHSH; CDR2 reads LQKENI. J was trimmed by 5 bases and V by 4 bases; bases with no gene match: 9. The CDR3 runs 16 residues. This chain's CDR3 is CASSLGQGRGHNEQFF. CDR3 sequence (DNA): TGTGCCAGCTCACTAGGACAGGGGAGGGGGCACAATGAGCAGTTCTTC.

The rearrangement links TRBV5-5 to TRBJ1-4; tentatively, D is TRBD1 (5 bases). Trimming removed 0 bases at V and 4 bases at J, with 10 bases between. The CDR3 sequence is 15 residues long. Per germline, CDR1 SGHKS and CDR2 YYEKEE (reference sequence). The CDR3 sequence: CASSLGGIINEKLFF. The CDR3 nucleotides read TGTGCCAGCAGCTTGGGGGGCATAATTAATGAAAAACTGTTTTTT.

The chain carries TRBV10-1 and TRBJ2-1; TRBD2 matches at 16 bases. Losses at the gene ends were 0 bases for V and 12 bases for J; bases not matched to a gene: 5. Germline V gene data show CDR1 as WNHNN and CDR2 as SYGVQD (reference sequence). The CDR3 contains 16 residues. CDR3 nucleotide sequence: TGCGCCAGCAGTGAGTCTGGGACTAGCGGGAGGGCGTGGCAGTTCTTC. Translated: CASSESGTSGRAWQFF.

J is TRBJ2-5 and V is TRBV18; 12 bases line up with TRBD2. V was clipped by 6 bases and J by 4 bases; unmatched bases: 9. The CDR3 extends over 16 amino acids. The V gene's germline CDR1 is KGHSH and CDR2 LQKENI. CDR3 DNA: TGTGCCAGCTCCTCTTCGACTAGCGGGAGCCCAGAGACCCAGTACTTC. Amino acid sequence: CASSSSTSGSPETQYF.

The chain links TRBV5-1 to TRBJ2-3, with 13 bases matching TRBD2. V was clipped by 4 bases and J by 2 bases; unmatched bases: 7. Germline values: CDR1 SGHRS, CDR2 YFSETQ. The CDR3 has 17 amino acids. The CDR3 loop is CASSPRTSGGITDTQYF. The CDR3 DNA is TGCGCCAGCAGCCCTAGGACTAGCGGGGGAATCACAGATACGCAGTATTTT.

This clone has only a few counts. This chain joins TRBV2 and TRBJ1-2; D ambiguous. The CDR3 has 12 residues. Germline V CDR1 and CDR2: SNHLY, FYNNEI. Trimming left V 3 bases short and J 7 bases short, with 9 bases between. CDR3 in amino acids: CASSERSGGYTF. CDR3 coding DNA: TGTGCCAGCAGTGAGAGGTCGGGTGGCTACACCTTC. Full variable domain (missing parts from reference TRBV2 and TRBJ1-2): EPEVTQTPSHQVTQMGQEVILRCVPISNHLYFYWYRQILGQKVEFLVSFYNNEISEKSEIFDDQFSVERPDGSNFTLKIRSTKLEDSAMYFCASSERSGGYTFGSGTRLTVV.